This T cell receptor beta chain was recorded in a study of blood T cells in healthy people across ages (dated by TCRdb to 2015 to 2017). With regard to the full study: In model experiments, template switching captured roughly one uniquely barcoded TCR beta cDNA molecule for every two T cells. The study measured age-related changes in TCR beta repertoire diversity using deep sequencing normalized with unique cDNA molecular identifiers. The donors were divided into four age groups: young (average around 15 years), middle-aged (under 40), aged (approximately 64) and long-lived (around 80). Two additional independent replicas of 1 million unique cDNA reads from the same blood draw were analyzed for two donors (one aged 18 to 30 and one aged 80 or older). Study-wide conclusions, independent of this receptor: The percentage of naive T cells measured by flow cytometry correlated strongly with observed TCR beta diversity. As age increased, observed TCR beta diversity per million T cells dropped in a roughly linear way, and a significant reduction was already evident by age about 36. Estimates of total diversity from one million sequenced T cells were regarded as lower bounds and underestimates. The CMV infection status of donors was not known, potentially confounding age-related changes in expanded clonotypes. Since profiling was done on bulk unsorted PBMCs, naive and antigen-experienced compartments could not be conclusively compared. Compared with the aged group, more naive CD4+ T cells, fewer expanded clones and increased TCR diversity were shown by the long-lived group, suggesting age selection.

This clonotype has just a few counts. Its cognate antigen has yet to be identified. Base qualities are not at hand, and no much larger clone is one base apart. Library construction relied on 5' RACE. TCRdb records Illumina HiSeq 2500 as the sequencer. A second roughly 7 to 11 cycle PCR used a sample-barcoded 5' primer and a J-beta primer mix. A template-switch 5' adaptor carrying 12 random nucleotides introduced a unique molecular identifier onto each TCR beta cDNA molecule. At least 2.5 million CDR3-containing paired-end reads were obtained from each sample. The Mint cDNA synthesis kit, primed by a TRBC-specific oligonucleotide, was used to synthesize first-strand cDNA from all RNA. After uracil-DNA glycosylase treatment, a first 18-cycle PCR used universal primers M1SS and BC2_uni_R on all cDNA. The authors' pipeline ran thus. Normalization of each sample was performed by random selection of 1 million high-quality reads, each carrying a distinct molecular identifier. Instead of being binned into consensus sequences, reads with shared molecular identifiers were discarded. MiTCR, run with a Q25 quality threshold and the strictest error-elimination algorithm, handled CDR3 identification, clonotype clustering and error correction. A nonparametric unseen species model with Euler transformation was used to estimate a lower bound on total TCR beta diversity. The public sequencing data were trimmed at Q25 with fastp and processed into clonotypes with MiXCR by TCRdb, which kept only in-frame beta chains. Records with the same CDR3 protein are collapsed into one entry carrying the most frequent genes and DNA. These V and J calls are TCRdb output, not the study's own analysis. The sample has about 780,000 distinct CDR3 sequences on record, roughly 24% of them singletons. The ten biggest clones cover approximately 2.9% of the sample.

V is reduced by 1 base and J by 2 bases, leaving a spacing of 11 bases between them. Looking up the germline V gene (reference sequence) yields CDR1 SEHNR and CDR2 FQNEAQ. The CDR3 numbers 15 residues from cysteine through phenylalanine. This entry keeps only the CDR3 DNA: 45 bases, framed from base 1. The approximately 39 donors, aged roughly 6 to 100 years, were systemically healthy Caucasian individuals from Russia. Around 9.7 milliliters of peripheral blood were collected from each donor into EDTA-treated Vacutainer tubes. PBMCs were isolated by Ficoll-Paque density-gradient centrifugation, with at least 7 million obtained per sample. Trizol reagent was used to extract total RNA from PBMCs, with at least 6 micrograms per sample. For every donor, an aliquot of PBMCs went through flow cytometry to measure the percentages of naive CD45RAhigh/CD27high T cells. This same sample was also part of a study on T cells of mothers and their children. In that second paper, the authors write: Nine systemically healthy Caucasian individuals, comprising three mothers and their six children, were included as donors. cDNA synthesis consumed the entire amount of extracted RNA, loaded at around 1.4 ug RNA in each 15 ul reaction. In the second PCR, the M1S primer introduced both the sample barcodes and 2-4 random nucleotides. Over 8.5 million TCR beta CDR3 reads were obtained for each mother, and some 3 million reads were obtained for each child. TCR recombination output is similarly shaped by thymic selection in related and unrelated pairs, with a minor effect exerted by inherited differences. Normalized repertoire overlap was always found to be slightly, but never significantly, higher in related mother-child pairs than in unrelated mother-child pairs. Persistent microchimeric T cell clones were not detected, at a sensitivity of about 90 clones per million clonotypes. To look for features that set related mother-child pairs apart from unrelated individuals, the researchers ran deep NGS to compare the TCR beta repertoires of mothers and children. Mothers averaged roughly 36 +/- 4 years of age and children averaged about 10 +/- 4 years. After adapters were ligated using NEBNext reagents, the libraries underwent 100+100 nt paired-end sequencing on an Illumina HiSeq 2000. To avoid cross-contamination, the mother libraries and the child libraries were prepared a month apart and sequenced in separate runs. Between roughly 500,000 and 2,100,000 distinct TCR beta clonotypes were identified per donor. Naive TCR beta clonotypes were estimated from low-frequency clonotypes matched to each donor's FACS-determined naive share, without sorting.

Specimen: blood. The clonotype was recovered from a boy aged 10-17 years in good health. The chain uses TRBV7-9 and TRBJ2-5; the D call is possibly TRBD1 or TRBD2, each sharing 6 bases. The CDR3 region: CASSLVTGRQETQYF. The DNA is TGTGCCAGCAGCTTAGTAACAGGGAGGCAAGAGACCCAGTACTTC.